This TCR beta chain was observed in a study of blood T cell repertoires in COVID-19. Study in general: Samples taken during acute and convalescent COVID-19 were collected in the United States, Italy and Spain. Sources were T cells, B-cell-depleted T cells, or PBMCs; the material itself was cDNA or gDNA.

Authors' analysis steps: Reference gene primer amplification gave nucleated cell count estimates. Generated by immunoSEQ multiplex PCR, the TCRdb table keeps only in-frame clones and is missing some. V, J and clone size reflect that table, while D and trimming were determined from the DNA. The sample has around 120,000 clones, 87% seen once. This CDR3 region has 13 residues. V lost 4 bases and J 9 bases, leaving 11 bases between the germline ends. The V gene's germline CDR1 is SGHTS and CDR2 YDEGEE. This clonotype was obtained from a woman in her seventies with acute or convalescent COVID-19. The specimen was peripheral blood. The chain uses TRBV5-8 and TRBJ1-6, with D possibly TRBD1 on 5 matching bases. In DNA, the CDR3 is TGTGCCAGCAGCCGGGAGGGGTTTTCACCCCTCCACTTT. Its protein is CASSREGFSPLHF.